The entry below gives a single T cell receptor (beta chain) sequence along with its context. As processed by the authors: Reference gene primer amplification gave estimated nucleated cell counts. Sequenced by immunoSEQ multiplex PCR; TCRdb stores in-frame clones only, minus some. The V and J calls and the clone size are those of that table, but D and trimming were determined from the DNA. The sample shows 70,000 to 100,000 clones, 72% of them seen only once. This record comes from a study of blood T cell repertoires in COVID-19. At the level of the study: Samples taken during acute and convalescent COVID-19 were collected in the United States, Italy and Spain. PBMCs, B-cell-depleted T cells, or T cells were the source of the cDNA or gDNA that made up the material.

CDR1 is SNHLY, CDR2 FYNNEI, per germline. The ends lost 10 bases at V and 2 bases at J; junction bases unmatched: 10. CDR3 length: 14 amino acids. The sequenced material came from peripheral blood. The clonotype comes from an older woman in a cohort sampled during active or convalescent COVID-19. The chain carries TRBV2 and TRBJ2-7; the match to TRBD1 covers 8 bases. CDR3 residues: CANSRQGTTYEQYF. In DNA form, the CDR3 reads TGTGCCAACAGCAGACAGGGGACAACCTACGAGCAGTACTTC. Based on the CDR3 plus reference TRBV2 and TRBJ2-7, the full variable domain is EPEVTQTPSHQVTQMGQEVILRCVPISNHLYFYWYRQILGQKVEFLVSFYNNEISEKSEIFDDQFSVERPDGSNFTLKIRSTKLEDSAMYFCANSRQGTTYEQYFGPGTRLTVT.